The next 27 T cell receptor beta chains were all read from a single sample in a study of lymphopenia after photon versus proton radiotherapy. Method: immunoSEQ multiplex PCR; TCRdb's copy keeps in-frame clones and lacks some. Of about 65,000 clones detected, around 87% appear once; the ten largest clones hold under 14%. The source material was peripheral blood, sampled from a patient treated with proton-based radiotherapy. The receptors come from a man aged 80 or over with esophageal cancer.

The gene calls are TRBV6-5 and TRBJ1-2; possible D gene TRBD1, 5 bases. V lost 2 bases to trimming and J lost 2 bases, with 9 bases between them. The length of the CDR3 is 14 residues. Germline V gene data show CDR1 as MNHEY and CDR2 as SVGAGI. Here the CDR3 reads CASSYTGRNYGYTF. For the CDR3, the DNA is TGTGCCAGCAGTTACACAGGCCGGAACTATGGCTACACCTTC.

The J gene is TRBJ2-1, the V gene TRBV10-3; 16 nucleotides align to TRBD2. V shed 11 bases and J 7 bases; nucleotides not matched to a gene: 8. Germline CDR1 and CDR2: ENHRY and SYGVKD. The CDR3 contains 15 residues. CDR3 protein: CASGTSGGAGNEQFF. CDR3 in DNA: TGTGCCTCCGGGACTAGCGGGGGGGCCGGAAATGAGCAGTTCTTC.

V and J are TRBV19 and TRBJ2-2; D remains unclear. Germline lookup yields CDR1 LNHDA and CDR2 SQIVND (reference sequence). The CDR3 spans 11 residues. Trimming stripped 5 bases from V and 6 bases from J, with 4 bases between. CDR3 nucleotides: TGTGCCAGTAGTTACCCCGGGGAGCTGTTTTTT. As protein: CASSYPGELFF.

This clone was picked up one time. This chain links TRBV5-1 with TRBJ2-3; 14 nucleotides line up with TRBD2. The CDR3 runs to 15 residues. Trimming cost V 3 bases and J 5 bases; bases outside gene matches: 2. The germline CDR1 and CDR2 sequences are SGHRS and YFSETQ. The CDR3 sequence: CASSSGLAGGDTQYF. CDR3 in DNA: TGCGCCAGCAGCTCCGGACTAGCGGGGGGAGATACGCAGTATTTT.

The CDR3: CASTLWGEAFF. The CDR3 DNA reads as TGTGCCAGCACCCTATGGGGAGAAGCTTTCTTT. The chain has TRBV6-1 and TRBJ1-1, with D uncertain. This CDR3 region has 11 residues. The V end lost 7 bases, the J end lost 8 bases, and 11 bases lay between the germline ends. The germline V gene has CDR1 MNHNS and CDR2 SASEGT.

The chain is built from TRBV2 and TRBJ2-3, with D possibly TRBD1 on 5 matching bases. Trimming stripped 2 bases from V and 4 bases from J, with 16 bases between. The CDR3 is made up of 16 amino acids. CDR1 is SNHLY, CDR2 FYNNEI, per germline. The CDR3 sequence: CASSEYQTDRADTQYF. The CDR3 bases are TGTGCCAGCAGTGAATATCAAACAGACAGAGCAGATACGCAGTATTTT.

V and J are TRBV30 and TRBJ1-1; TRBD1 agrees at 9 bases. This CDR3 comprises 13 residues. The trim removed 1 base at V and 3 bases at J, leaving 0 bases unmatched. Looked up from germline, CDR1 is GTSNPN and CDR2 is SVGIG (reference sequence). The CDR3 sequence is CAWSGQGDTEAFF. In nucleotides, the CDR3 is TGTGCCTGGAGTGGACAGGGGGACACTGAAGCTTTCTTT. Full variable domain (remainder filled in from reference TRBV30 and TRBJ1-1): SQTIHQWPATLVQPVGSPLSLECTVEGTSNPNLYWYRQAAGRGLQLLFYSVGIGQISSEVPQNLSASRPQDRQFILSSKKLLLSDSGFYLCAWSGQGDTEAFFGQGTRLTVV.

The chain couples TRBV19 to TRBJ1-1, with a weak D call TRBD1 (5 bases). The CDR3 is 13 amino acids. Germline CDR1 is LNHDA and CDR2 is SQIVND (reference sequence). V shed 3 bases and J shed 4 bases, with 9 bases lying between them. In DNA, the CDR3 is TGTGCCAGTAGTATGAGGCAGGGCACTGAAGCTTTCTTT. Translated, it gives CASSMRQGTEAFF.

The V call is TRBV7-8, the J call TRBJ2-7, with D hard to call. Trimming shortened V by 1 base and J by 6 bases, and 10 bases separated the two germline ends. Germline V CDR1 and CDR2: SGHVS, FQNEAQ. The CDR3 is 13 amino acids. The CDR3 region is CASSLEPSGEQYF. CDR3 nucleotide sequence: TGTGCCAGCAGCTTAGAACCCTCGGGCGAGCAGTACTTC.

This clone is termed medium-sized. The chain has TRBV7-8 and TRBJ1-6; weak D call: TRBD1 (6 bases). The germline gives CDR1 SGHVS, CDR2 FQNEAQ. Trimming took off 6 bases at V and 10 bases at J, with 25 bases between the two ends. The length of the CDR3 is 17 residues. The CDR3 loop is CASRPPTLQGLFSPLHF. The CDR3, as DNA: TGTGCCAGCAGACCACCTACCCTACAGGGATTATTCTCACCCCTCCACTTT.

This clone showed up just a few times. The chain is built from TRBV19 and TRBJ1-6; D not certain. CDR3 length: 13 residues. V lost 4 bases, J lost 8 bases, and 9 bases lay in between. CDR1 LNHDA and CDR2 SQIVND come from the germline V gene (reference sequence). The CDR3 region has the DNA TGTGCCAGTAGTACAACAGCGGATTCACCCCTCCACTTT. This codes for CASSTTADSPLHF.

The chain recombines TRBV7-2 with TRBJ1-6, with 8 bases identical to TRBD1. Per germline, CDR1 SGHTA and CDR2 FQGNSA. Germline trimming cut 4 bases from V and 0 bases from J; bases unmatched to any gene: 2. The CDR3 consists of 16 residues. Here the CDR3 reads CASSSTGGSYNSPLHF. In DNA form, the CDR3 reads TGTGCCAGCAGCTCAACAGGGGGCTCCTATAATTCACCCCTCCACTTT.

The chain links TRBV28 to TRBJ2-1; TRBD1 aligns across 9 bases. This CDR3 has 16 residues. V gave up 6 bases and J gave up 0 bases; unmatched junction bases: 6. In germline, CDR1 is MDHEN, CDR2 SYDVKM. CDR3 sequence reads: CASSQQGATSYNEQFF. In nucleotides, the CDR3 is TGTGCCAGCAGCCAACAGGGGGCGACCTCCTACAATGAGCAGTTCTTC.

The chain employs TRBV18 and TRBJ1-6; D gene uncertain. Germline V lookup: CDR1 KGHSH, CDR2 LQKENI. Deletions cut 2 bases from V and 5 bases from J, with 7 bases between. This CDR3 comprises 14 residues. CDR3 protein: CASSPGRDNSPLHF. The DNA of the CDR3 is TGTGCCAGCTCACCAGGGAGGGATAATTCACCCCTCCACTTT.

V gene TRBV30 combines with J gene TRBJ2-1; 16 positions agree with TRBD2. The V and J ends lost 3 bases and 0 bases, in that order; junction bases with no gene match: 5. The germline gives CDR1 GTSNPN, CDR2 SVGIG (reference sequence). The CDR3 loop spans 18 amino acids. CDR3 sequence (DNA): TGTGCCTGGAGGGGACTAGCGGGAGGGGCGAGCTCCTACAATGAGCAGTTCTTC. Its protein product is CAWRGLAGGASSYNEQFF.

The CDR3 reads CASSEAGTGYNEQFF. CDR3 DNA sequence: TGTGCCAGCAGTGAGGCCGGGACAGGCTACAATGAGCAGTTCTTC. This rearrangement joins TRBV25-1 to TRBJ2-1; 8 bases are shared with TRBD1. There are 15 residues in the CDR3. The germline gives CDR1 MGHDK, CDR2 SYGVNS. Trimming took 3 bases from V and 3 from J; bases not matched to a gene: 4.

This chain links TRBV7-9 with TRBJ2-5; 7 nucleotides match TRBD1. Unmatched junction bases numbered 11, after V lost 8 bases and J lost 5 bases. The CDR3 is 14 amino acids. The V gene's germline CDR1 is SEHNR and CDR2 FQNEAQ (reference sequence). Here the CDR3 reads CASGAGTAGETQYF. CDR3 DNA sequence: TGTGCCAGCGGGGCCGGGACAGCTGGGGAGACCCAGTACTTC.

The chain uses TRBV6-5 and TRBJ2-7; D could derive from TRBD1 or TRBD2 (6 bases each). The CDR3 is 14 amino acids. Germline V gene sequence: CDR1 MNHEY, CDR2 SVGAGI. V shed 8 bases and J shed 5 bases, with 19 bases lying between them. The CDR3 DNA sequence: TGTGCCAGCCGTGGATGGGGGGCAGGGGACGAGCAGTACTTC. It yields the protein CASRGWGAGDEQYF.

The gene calls are TRBV27 and TRBJ2-3, with D possibly being TRBD1 (5 bases). With 1 base removed from V and 3 bases from J, the gap between germline ends came to 26 bases. This CDR3 comprises 20 residues. Germline CDR1 reads MNHEY; CDR2 reads SMNVEV (reference sequence). CDR3 coding DNA: TGTGCCAGCAGTTTATGGGGTCTTGGTCCCTCAGGGCCCCGGACAGATACGCAGTATTTT. It specifies CASSLWGLGPSGPRTDTQYF.

This clone was detected only once. The chain recombines TRBV5-1 with TRBJ2-5; D uncertain. CDR3 length: 14 amino acids. V lost 0 bases, J lost 2 bases, and 8 bases lay in between. Germline-derived CDR1 and CDR2 are SGHRS and YFSETQ. CDR3 coding DNA: TGCGCCAGCAGCTTGGTCAGCCCTCAAGAGACCCAGTACTTC. This encodes CASSLVSPQETQYF.

V gene TRBV21-1 combines with J gene TRBJ2-3; TRBD1 reflects the table's D call only, with no check against the DNA. TRBV21-1 constitutes a pseudogene. CDR3 size: 15 residues. CDR3 loop: CASSTLSSDTDTQYF. As DNA, the CDR3 is TGTGCCAGCAGCACATTGTCCAGTGACACAGATACGCAGTATTTT.

The J gene is TRBJ1-3, the V gene TRBV19, with 12 nucleotides matching TRBD1. The junction had 2 bases not matched to a gene; V was cut back by 10 bases and J by 4 bases. The CDR3 totals 13 residues. The germline CDR1 and CDR2 sequences are LNHDA and SQIVND (reference sequence). The CDR3 region is CATGTGGGNTIYF. For the CDR3, the DNA is TGTGCCACCGGGACAGGGGGCGGAAACACCATATATTTT.

V gene TRBV19 combines with J gene TRBJ1-1; no firm D call. The germline V gene encodes CDR1 LNHDA and CDR2 SQIVND (reference sequence). Trimming took off 7 bases at V and 1 base at J, with 10 bases between the two ends. CDR3 length: 13 residues. The CDR3, as DNA: TGTGCCAGTAACCGCCGGGAGAACACTGAAGCTTTCTTT. Translation gives CASNRRENTEAFF.

The J gene is TRBJ2-1, the V gene TRBV29-1; 11 nucleotides align to TRBD1. The V segment lost 6 bases and the J segment 0 bases; nucleotides outside the gene matches: 4. The CDR3 has 15 amino acids. The germline V gene has CDR1 SQVTM and CDR2 ANQGSEA. This chain's CDR3 is CSVGTGGSSYNEQFF. CDR3 in DNA: TGCAGCGTAGGGACAGGGGGAAGCTCCTACAATGAGCAGTTCTTC.

V usage is TRBV9 and J usage is TRBJ2-1, with a possible D match to TRBD1 (6 bases). The CDR3 consists of 15 residues. V was clipped by 0 bases and J by 0 bases, with 7 bases between them. The germline V gene has CDR1 SGDLS and CDR2 YYNGEE. CDR3 nucleotides: TGTGCCAGCAGCGTAGCAGGGGTCTCCTACAATGAGCAGTTCTTC. Amino acids: CASSVAGVSYNEQFF.

This clone has only one observation. The V call is TRBV10-3, the J call TRBJ1-2, with TRBD1 matching over 10 bases. The germline gives CDR1 ENHRY, CDR2 SYGVKD. CDR3 length: 14 residues. After removal of 4 bases from V and 4 bases from J, the junction contained 3 bases not matched to a gene. CDR3 DNA sequence: TGTGCCATCAGTGGGACAGGGGGTAGCTATGGCTACACCTTC. This translates into CAISGTGGSYGYTF.

The gene calls are TRBV29-1 and TRBJ2-7, with 8 positions matching TRBD1. Germline CDR1 is SQVTM and CDR2 is ANQGSEA. J gave up 9 bases and V 4 bases, and 11 bases lay outside the gene matches. The CDR3 is 13 residues long. In DNA, the CDR3 is TGCAGCGTTGTAGGGACAGGCGCGATGGTGCAGTACTTC. Its translation is CSVVGTGAMVQYF.